This is a list of T cell receptor beta chains from one sample in a study of shared clonotypes between healthy human individuals. Assay: immunoSEQ multiplex PCR; the TCRdb copy retains only in-frame clones and omits some. The sample contains just over 2,000,000 clones, over 85% of which appear only once. The sequenced material came from naive CD8+ T cells sorted from blood. The receptor source for this set is a man younger than 35 in good health. The CDR3 runs from the conserved cysteine through the conserved F or W. The order of the fields is clone size, D gene, V gene, J gene, CDR3 protein, CDR3 DNA. A D gene is named only where the DNA matches it firmly. Clone size is not always given. Where it is, it says once, few, many or a class for expanded clones.

-	-	TRBV30	TRBJ1-1	CAWSVTAATEAFF	TGTGCCTGGAGTGTAACGGCGGCGACTGAAGCTTTCTTT
-	-	TRBV6-1	TRBJ2-7	CASSEAPFAFPYEQYF	TGTGCCAGCAGTGAAGCGCCGTTTGCTTTCCCCTACGAGCAGTACTTC
-	-	TRBV5-1	TRBJ2-2	CASSFNGELFF	TGCGCCAGCAGCTTTAACGGGGAGCTGTTTTTT
-	-	TRBV6-6	TRBJ2-5	CASSPHFETQYF	TGTGCCAGCAGCCCCCACTTTGAGACCCAGTACTTC
-	-	TRBV5-4	TRBJ2-7	CASRSWGNYEQYF	TGTGCCAGCCGATCCTGGGGCAACTACGAGCAGTACTTC
-	TRBD1	TRBV27	TRBJ1-1	CASSPGTGGVTEAFF	TGTGCCAGCAGTCCCGGGACAGGCGGTGTCACTGAAGCTTTCTTT
-	-	TRBV27	TRBJ2-1	CASSSSLGSYNEQFF	TGTGCCAGCAGTTCCTCCCTCGGGTCCTACAATGAGCAGTTCTTC
-	-	TRBV28	TRBJ2-1	CASSLPISGYNEQFF	TGTGCCAGCAGTTTACCGATCTCCGGCTACAATGAGCAGTTCTTC
-	-	TRBV28	TRBJ1-2	CASSPRRGGPTYDYGYTF	TGTGCCAGCAGCCCCAGGAGGGGGGGCCCGACTTACGACTATGGCTACACCTTC
-	-	TRBV7-9	TRBJ2-7	CASSLTGNPEQYF	TGTGCCAGCAGCTTAACCGGGAACCCCGAGCAGTACTTC
few	TRBD1	TRBV13	TRBJ1-6	CASRVRQGYNSPLHF	TGTGCCAGCAGAGTTCGACAGGGCTATAATTCACCCCTCCACTTT
once	TRBD1	TRBV6-6	TRBJ2-7	CASSLSGQYYEQYF	TGTGCCAGCAGTTTATCGGGACAGTACTACGAGCAGTACTTC
-	TRBD2	TRBV27	TRBJ2-2	CASSPGLAAGELFF	TGTGCCAGCAGTCCCGGACTAGCCGCCGGGGAGCTGTTTTTT
once	TRBD2	TRBV6-1	TRBJ2-5	CASSGGGGLAGMYQETQYF	TGTGCCAGCAGTGGGGGAGGGGGACTAGCGGGGATGTACCAAGAGACCCAGTACTTC
-	TRBD2	TRBV11-2	TRBJ2-1	CASSLSGGRYNEQFF	TGTGCCAGCAGCTTATCTGGCGGGAGATACAATGAGCAGTTCTTC
-	TRBD2	TRBV27	TRBJ2-3	CASSLAGGPGDTQYF	TGTGCCAGCAGTTTAGCGGGAGGGCCGGGTGATACGCAGTATTTT
once	TRBD1	TRBV27	TRBJ2-5	CASSLTFGQGSETQYF	TGTGCCAGCAGTTTAACGTTCGGACAGGGCTCGGAGACCCAGTACTTC
-	-	TRBV6-6	TRBJ1-2	CASSPGGEDYGYTF	TGTGCCAGCAGTCCCGGGGGGGAGGACTATGGCTACACCTTC
-	TRBD2	TRBV9	TRBJ2-1	CASSVDRLAGEQFF	TGTGCCAGCAGCGTAGATCGGCTAGCGGGGGAGCAGTTCTTC
-	TRBD1	TRBV5-6	TRBJ2-7	CASSLTQGAYEQYF	TGTGCCAGCAGCTTGACGCAGGGGGCCTACGAGCAGTACTTC